The 3 T cell receptor beta chains given below trace back to one sample, sequenced in a study of blood T cell repertoires in COVID-19. Using immunoSEQ multiplex PCR, the repertoire was profiled, and TCRdb retains in-frame clones only, with some absent. Altogether more than 200,000 clones are present, about 90% being singletons, with the ten largest covering 3%. Sequencing was done on a sample of peripheral blood. These TCRs come from a man between 18 and 35 years old with active or convalescent COVID-19.

The V and J genes are TRBV6-5 and TRBJ1-4; no definite D call. This CDR3 has 15 residues. Looked up from germline, CDR1 is MNHEY and CDR2 is SVGAGI. V dropped 3 bases and J dropped 4 bases, with 12 bases sitting between them. The CDR3 nucleotides are TGTGCCAGCAGTTATCGGGGTTTTGGTAATGAAAAACTGTTTTTT. Translating it yields CASSYRGFGNEKLFF.

The V call is TRBV9, the J call TRBJ1-1; D is unclear. Looked up from germline, CDR1 is SGDLS and CDR2 is YYNGEE. The V end lost 5 bases, the J end lost 6 bases, and 14 bases lay between the germline ends. CDR3 length equals 13 residues. Here the CDR3 DNA reads TGTGCCAGCAGTGCGGCGGGAGGCTCTGAAGCTTTCTTT. Translating it yields CASSAAGGSEAFF.

This chain joins TRBV12-3 or TRBV12-4 and TRBJ1-1; the D is unclear. This CDR3 has 13 residues. Trimming removed 5 bases from V and 0 bases from J, with 7 bases in between. Here the CDR3 reads CASSLQMNTEAFF. For the CDR3, the DNA is TGTGCCAGCAGTCTCCAGATGAACACTGAAGCTTTCTTT.